The 27 T cell receptor beta chains below all came from one sample that was sequenced in a study of technical replicates of blood from a handful of donors. Some clones are missing from TCRdb's copy, which holds only in-frame ones; the method was immunoSEQ multiplex PCR. This sample has under 85,000 clones, with about 90% found just once. Material: T cells isolated from PBMCs. Every receptor here comes from a human donor in good health. Some clones in this sample may be carry-over from other donors' samples.

V is TRBV4-1 and J is TRBJ2-7; D is perhaps TRBD1 (6 bases). V was shortened by 3 bases and J by 3 bases, with 21 bases between the two germline ends. Germline V gene data show CDR1 as MGHRA and CDR2 as YSYEKL. This CDR3 has 17 amino acids. The CDR3: CASSHRGPQGKGYEQYF. CDR3 in DNA: TGCGCCAGCAGCCACCGAGGGCCTCAGGGGAAGGGCTACGAGCAGTACTTC.

DNA for the CDR3: TGCAGCGTTGTGGGGGGAGAGACCCAGTACTTC. Translating gives CSVVGGETQYF. This chain links TRBV29-1 with TRBJ2-5, with a possible D match to TRBD2 (6 bases). This CDR3 comprises 11 residues. V shed 4 bases and J shed 4 bases, with 7 bases lying between them. Germline V lookup: CDR1 SQVTM, CDR2 ANQGSEA. Full variable domain (remainder filled in from reference TRBV29-1 and TRBJ2-5): SAVISQKPSRDICQRGTSLTIQCQVDSQVTMMFWYRQQPGQSLTLIATANQGSEATYESGFVIDKFPISRPNLTFSTLTVSNMSPEDSSIYLCSVVGGETQYFGPGTRLLVL.

This chain links TRBV6-5 with TRBJ1-1; TRBD1 might be the D (6 bases). V gave up 8 bases and J gave up 1 base, with 11 bases separating them. The CDR3 has 13 residues. Germline lookup yields CDR1 MNHEY and CDR2 SVGAGI. For the CDR3, the DNA is TGTGCCAGCCGGGGACACCGGAACACTGAAGCTTTCTTT. This encodes CASRGHRNTEAFF.

The chain couples TRBV9 to TRBJ2-7; D remains unclear. The CDR3 length is 14 residues. The germline V gene encodes CDR1 SGDLS and CDR2 YYNGEE. Trimming removed 0 bases at V and 2 bases at J, with 9 bases between. Written as DNA, the CDR3 is TGTGCCAGCAGCGTAGTCCCAGGTACCTACGAGCAGTACTTC. Protein product: CASSVVPGTYEQYF.

The genes are TRBV9 and TRBJ2-3; unclear D gene. Per the germline V gene, CDR1 is SGDLS and CDR2 is YYNGEE. Trimming took off 0 bases at V and 2 bases at J, with 7 bases between the two ends. The CDR3 runs 14 residues. The CDR3 bases are TGTGCCAGCAGCGTAGACTCATACACAGATACGCAGTATTTT. Residues: CASSVDSYTDTQYF.

This rearrangement joins TRBV6-1 to TRBJ1-1; possible D gene TRBD1, 6 bases. V lost 6 bases and J lost 5, with 13 bases in between. Germline V CDR1 and CDR2: MNHNS, SASEGT. The CDR3 covers 13 residues. The DNA for the CDR3 is TGTGCCAGCAGCGAACAGGGATTTACTGAAGCTTTCTTT. It is translated as CASSEQGFTEAFF.

This sequence joins TRBV2 and TRBJ1-5; 7 nucleotides line up with TRBD1. V lost 7 bases, J lost 1 base, and 13 bases stayed unmatched. This CDR3 has 17 residues. Germline loops: CDR1 SNHLY, CDR2 FYNNEI. In DNA form, the CDR3 reads TGTGCCAGCACCGCCGAGACAGGGACGAGAAGCAATCAGCCCCAGCATTTT. Its protein is CASTAETGTRSNQPQHF. Together with reference TRBV2 and TRBJ1-5, the CDR3 gives the full variable domain: EPEVTQTPSHQVTQMGQEVILRCVPISNHLYFYWYRQILGQKVEFLVSFYNNEISEKSEIFDDQFSVERPDGSNFTLKIRSTKLEDSAMYFCASTAETGTRSNQPQHFGDGTRLSIL.

The V call is TRBV30, the J call TRBJ1-1, with D unclear. From germline, CDR1 is GTSNPN and CDR2 SVGIG (reference sequence). Between the trimmed V and J ends, which lost 2 bases and 7 bases, there was a span of 5 bases. The CDR3 runs to 10 residues. The CDR3 spells CAWSLSEAFF. The DNA for the CDR3 is TGTGCCTGGAGTCTTAGTGAAGCTTTCTTT.

CDR3 sequence reads: CASRKRQDPSTDTQYF. The CDR3 DNA reads as TGTGCCAGCAGGAAGAGACAGGATCCTAGCACAGATACGCAGTATTTT. The chain employs TRBV7-9 and TRBJ2-3; D might be TRBD1 (6 bases). The germline gives CDR1 SEHNR, CDR2 FQNEAQ (reference sequence). This CDR3 is built from 16 residues. Trimming removed 6 bases at V and 0 bases at J, with 16 bases between.

In this sample, this clone turned up a few times. This chain connects TRBV7-9 to TRBJ1-2, with D maybe TRBD1 (5 bases). Germline V gives CDR1 SEHNR, CDR2 FQNEAQ (reference sequence). V gave up 3 bases and J gave up 4 bases, with 6 bases separating them. The CDR3 extends over 12 amino acids. The CDR3 DNA sequence: TGTGCCAGCAGCTTCGACAGCTATGGCTACACCTTC. Translated: CASSFDSYGYTF.

V gene TRBV5-1 combines with J gene TRBJ1-5; D gene ambiguous. Germline V gives CDR1 SGHRS, CDR2 YFSETQ. The CDR3 loop spans 15 amino acids. V lost 5 bases, J lost 0 bases, and 12 bases lay in between. The CDR3 DNA is TGCGCCAGCAGTCCGGTCCTATATAGCAATCAGCCCCAGCATTTT. Protein: CASSPVLYSNQPQHF.

The V call is TRBV10-3, the J call TRBJ2-7; tentative D call: TRBD2 (6 bases). CDR3 size: 16 residues. Between the trimmed V and J ends, which lost 5 bases and 1 base, there was a span of 18 bases. From germline, CDR1 is ENHRY and CDR2 SYGVKD. The chain's CDR3 is CAISLSGELGSYEQYF. DNA for the CDR3: TGTGCCATCAGTTTATCGGGAGAACTCGGGTCCTACGAGCAGTACTTC.

The rearrangement joins TRBV19 to TRBJ2-3, with D uncertain. The germline V and J ends were trimmed by 2 bases and 1 base, with 7 bases remaining between them. Per germline, CDR1 LNHDA and CDR2 SQIVND (reference sequence). The CDR3 contains 14 residues. In nucleotides, the CDR3 is TGTGCCAGTAGTATACCGGCGGGCACAGATACGCAGTATTTT. It codes for CASSIPAGTDTQYF.

This clone occurred a few times. CDR3 loop: CASSLGTRYEQYF. The CDR3 nucleotides are TGTGCCAGCAGCCTAGGGACTCGCTACGAGCAGTACTTC. V and J are TRBV7-9 and TRBJ2-7, with TRBD2 as a possible D gene (6 bases). V lost 5 bases and J 3 bases, leaving 11 bases between the germline ends. This CDR3 is built from 13 residues. The germline CDR1 and CDR2 sequences are SEHNR and FQNEAQ (reference sequence).

The chain joins TRBV11-3 to TRBJ1-1, with 9 bases lining up with TRBD1. This CDR3 is 14 amino acids long. V lost 3 bases, J lost 6 bases, and 5 bases stayed unmatched. Looked up from germline, CDR1 is SGHNT and CDR2 is YENEEA. Here the CDR3 reads CASSFGTGTAEAFF. The CDR3 coding sequence is TGTGCCAGCAGCTTCGGGACAGGGACGGCTGAAGCTTTCTTT.

The chain carries TRBV15 and TRBJ2-1; perhaps TRBD2 as D (6 bases). The CDR3 loop spans 17 amino acids. Germline V gene sequence: CDR1 LNHNV, CDR2 YYDKDF (reference sequence). V was trimmed by 3 bases and J by 0 bases, leaving 15 bases between them. CDR3 in DNA: TGTGCCACCAGCAGTACCGGGGACTTTAGCTCCTACAATGAGCAGTTCTTC. Translating gives CATSSTGDFSSYNEQFF.

The chain combines TRBV30 with TRBJ2-5, with D perhaps matching TRBD2 (6 bases). The CDR3 is 13 residues long. Germline V gene sequence: CDR1 GTSNPN, CDR2 SVGIG (reference sequence). The V gene lost 0 bases and the J gene lost 5 bases, with 10 bases spanning the gap. As DNA, the CDR3 is TGTGCCTGGAGTGTCGTCAGCGGGGAGACCCAGTACTTC. This translates into CAWSVVSGETQYF.

The rearrangement uses TRBV11-3 and TRBJ2-7; 9 bases fit TRBD2. This CDR3 has 16 residues. CDR1 and CDR2 from the germline V gene are SGHNT and YENEEA. Trimming cost V 4 bases and J 5 bases; bases outside gene matches: 12. CDR3 residues: CASSSMGSGSPHEQYF. The CDR3 nucleotides read TGTGCCAGCAGCTCGATGGGTAGCGGGAGCCCCCACGAGCAGTACTTC. The full variable domain, its missing parts supplied by reference TRBV11-3 and TRBJ2-7, is EAGVVQSPRYKIIEKKQPVAFWCNPISGHNTLYWYLQNLGQGPELLIRYENEEAVDDSQLPKDRFSAERLKGVDSTLKIQPAELGDSAVYLCASSSMGSGSPHEQYFGPGTRLTVT.

About this clone itself: In the same sample, other DNA sequences code for this CDR3. The rearrangement joins TRBV29-1 to TRBJ1-1, with 11 nucleotides matching TRBD1. J gave up 2 bases and V 6 bases, and 2 bases lay outside the gene matches. The CDR3 has 13 residues. Germline V gives CDR1 SQVTM, CDR2 ANQGSEA. The CDR3 bases are TGCAGCGTACGGACAGGGGGCAACACTGAAGCTTTCTTT. Protein: CSVRTGGNTEAFF.

This sequence joins TRBV6-1 and TRBJ2-7; 11 bases agree with TRBD1. In germline, CDR1 is MNHNS, CDR2 SASEGT. The CDR3 spans 13 residues. The V and J ends lost 6 bases and 2 bases, in that order; junction bases with no gene match: 0. CDR3: CASRGQGAYEQYF. CDR3 bases: TGTGCCAGCAGGGGACAGGGGGCCTACGAGCAGTACTTC.

The rearrangement joins TRBV7-9 to TRBJ1-1, with TRBD1 as a possible D gene (5 bases). V was shortened by 1 base and J by 9 bases, with 15 bases between the two germline ends. The germline V gene encodes CDR1 SEHNR and CDR2 FQNEAQ (reference sequence). The CDR3 is made up of 14 amino acids. CDR3 loop: CASSLGAGKKQAFF. CDR3 nucleotides: TGTGCCAGCAGCTTAGGGGCAGGGAAAAAACAAGCTTTCTTT.

The chain joins TRBV5-6 to TRBJ2-1; tentatively, D is TRBD2 (6 bases). The length of the CDR3 is 14 residues. V was cut by 6 bases and J by 0 bases, with 10 bases left in between. Germline V gives CDR1 SGHDT, CDR2 YYEEEE. The CDR3 sequence: CASTAGSSYNEQFF. For the CDR3, the DNA is TGTGCCAGCACTGCGGGAAGCTCCTACAATGAGCAGTTCTTC. The full variable domain, in which reference TRBV5-6 and TRBJ2-1 provide the parts outside the CDR3, is DAGVTQSPTHLIKTRGQQVTLRCSPKSGHDTVSWYQQALGQGPQFIFQYYEEEERQRGNFPDRFSGHQFPNYSSELNVNALLLGDSALYLCASTAGSSYNEQFFGPGTRLTVL.

V is TRBV28 and J is TRBJ2-7; 12 bases map to TRBD2. The CDR3 length is 16 residues. After removal of 8 bases from V and 3 bases from J, the junction contained 11 bases not matched to a gene. Germline CDR1 and CDR2: MDHEN and SYDVKM. CDR3 nucleotide sequence: TGTGCCAGCGGTGAGACTGGACTAGCGGGACACTACGAGCAGTACTTC. It translates to CASGETGLAGHYEQYF.

This chain uses TRBV7-3 with TRBJ2-7; a weak D match, TRBD2 (5 bases). Trimming took off 6 bases at V and 5 bases at J, with 17 bases between the two ends. This CDR3 has 14 residues. Germline loops: CDR1 SGHTA, CDR2 FQGTGA. Written as DNA, the CDR3 is TGTGCCAGCAGTCCTTCCGGGATCACGGACGAGCAGTACTTC. It codes for CASSPSGITDEQYF.

The chain employs TRBV6-5 and TRBJ1-3; 8 bases line up with TRBD1. From germline, CDR1 is MNHEY and CDR2 SVGAGI. The CDR3 length is 16 residues. Losses at the gene ends were 0 bases for V and 4 bases for J; bases not matched to a gene: 5. DNA of the CDR3: TGTGCCAGCAGTTACTCTGACAGGGGTGGAGGAAACACCATATATTTT. This codes for CASSYSDRGGGNTIYF.

This clone was detected once. The V gene is TRBV29-1, the J gene TRBJ2-1; TRBD2 is a possible D gene (6 bases). CDR3 length equals 12 residues. Germline CDR1 and CDR2: SQVTM and ANQGSEA. Trimming shortened V by 1 base and J by 10 bases, and 11 bases separated the two germline ends. The CDR3 region is CSVEGRRGEQFF. In DNA, the CDR3 is TGCAGCGTTGAAGGTCGTCGGGGGGAGCAGTTCTTC.

This clone was seen a handful of times. The rearrangement links TRBV28 to TRBJ1-5; a possible D gene is TRBD1 (5 bases). The germline CDR1 and CDR2 sequences are MDHEN and SYDVKM. The V gene lost 6 bases and the J gene lost 6 bases, with 21 bases spanning the gap. The CDR3 consists of 16 residues. CDR3 sequence: CASREILTRGSQPQHF. The CDR3 coding sequence is TGTGCCAGCAGGGAGATACTGACAAGGGGTAGTCAGCCCCAGCATTTT.